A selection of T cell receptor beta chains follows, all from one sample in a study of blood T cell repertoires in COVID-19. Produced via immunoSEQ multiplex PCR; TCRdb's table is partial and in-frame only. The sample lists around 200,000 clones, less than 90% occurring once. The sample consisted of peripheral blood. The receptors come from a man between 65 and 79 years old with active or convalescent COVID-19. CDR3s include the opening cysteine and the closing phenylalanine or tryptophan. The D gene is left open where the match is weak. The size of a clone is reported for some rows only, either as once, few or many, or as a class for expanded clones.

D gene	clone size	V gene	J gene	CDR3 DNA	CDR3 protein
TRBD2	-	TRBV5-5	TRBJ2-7	TGTGCCAGCAGCTTGGGGACTAGCGGGAGGGCGTCCTACGAGCAGTACTTC	CASSLGTSGRASYEQYF
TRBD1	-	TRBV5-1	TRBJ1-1	TGCGCCAGCAGCCCTGACAGGGTCACTGAAGCTTTCTTT	CASSPDRVTEAFF
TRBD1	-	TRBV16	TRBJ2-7	TGTGCCAGCAGCCAGGGGACAGGACCCTACGAGCAGTACTTC	CASSQGTGPYEQYF
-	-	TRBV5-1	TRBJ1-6	TGCGCCAGCAGCTTGGTACAGCTTAATAATTCACCCCTCCACTTT	CASSLVQLNNSPLHF
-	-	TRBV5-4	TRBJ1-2	TGTGCCAGCAGTCCTGACAGTAACTATGGCTACACCTTC	CASSPDSNYGYTF
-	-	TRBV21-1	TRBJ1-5	TGTGCCATCCTGCCGTGGGGTGAGAGGGATCAGCCCCAGCATTTT	CAILPWGERDQPQHF
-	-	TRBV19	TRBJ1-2	TGTGCCAGTAGACACACCCCCTCCTATGGCTACACCTTC	CASRHTPSYGYTF
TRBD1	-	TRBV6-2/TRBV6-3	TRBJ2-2	TGTGCCAGCAGTGAGACCGGGACAGGGTCCGGGGAGCTGTTTTTT	CASSETGTGSGELFF
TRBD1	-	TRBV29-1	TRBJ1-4	TGCAGCGTCCCCGGGACAGGGAAGCCTAATGAAAAACTGTTTTTT	CSVPGTGKPNEKLFF
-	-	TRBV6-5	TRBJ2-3	TGTGCCAGCAGTTACTCGATACAGGATACAGATACGCAGTATTTT	CASSYSIQDTDTQYF
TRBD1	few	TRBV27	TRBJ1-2	TGTGCCAGCAGTTCACCGGGACAGTTATCGGGAGGCTACACCTTC	CASSSPGQLSGGYTF
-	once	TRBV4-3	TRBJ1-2	TGCGCCAGCAGCCAAGATGGTGTAACTACCTATGGCTACACCTTC	CASSQDGVTTYGYTF
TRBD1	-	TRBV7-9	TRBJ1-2	TGTGCCAGCAGCCCACGGCCCACAGGGGGACTTAACTATGGCTACACCTTC	CASSPRPTGGLNYGYTF
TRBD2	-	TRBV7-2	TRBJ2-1	TGTGCCAGCAGCTTGGGGCGCGGGGGTTGGAATGAGCAGTTCTTC	CASSLGRGGWNEQFF
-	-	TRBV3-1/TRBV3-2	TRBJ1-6	TGTGCCAGCAGCCAAGTTCAGAATAATTCACCCCTCCACTTT	CASSQVQNNSPLHF
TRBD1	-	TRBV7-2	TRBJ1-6	TGTGCCAGCAGCTTCGGACAGGCTTCCCTCCACTTT	CASSFGQASLHF
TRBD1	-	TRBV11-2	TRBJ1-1	TGTGCCAGCAGCTTAGGGACAGGGGTTAGAGCTTTCTTT	CASSLGTGVRAFF
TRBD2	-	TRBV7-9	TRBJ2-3	TGTGCCAGCAGCTACCAGGCGACTAGCGGAAACACAGATACGCAGTATTTT	CASSYQATSGNTDTQYF
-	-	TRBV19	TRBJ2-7	TGTGCCAGTAGTAGAGCCGGGACTTCCTCCTACGAGCAGTACTTC	CASSRAGTSSYEQYF
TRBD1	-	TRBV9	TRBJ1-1	TGTGCCAGCAGCGTAGGAGGGACAGGGACCTATCGGACTGAAGCTTTCTTT	CASSVGGTGTYRTEAFF
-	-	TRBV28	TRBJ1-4	TGTGCCAGCAGTTTAAGAGGGAAGGCTAATGAAAAACTGTTTTTT	CASSLRGKANEKLFF
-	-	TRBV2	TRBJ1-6	TGTGCCAGCAGTGGGTCCGGGAATTCACCCCTCCACTTT	CASSGSGNSPLHF